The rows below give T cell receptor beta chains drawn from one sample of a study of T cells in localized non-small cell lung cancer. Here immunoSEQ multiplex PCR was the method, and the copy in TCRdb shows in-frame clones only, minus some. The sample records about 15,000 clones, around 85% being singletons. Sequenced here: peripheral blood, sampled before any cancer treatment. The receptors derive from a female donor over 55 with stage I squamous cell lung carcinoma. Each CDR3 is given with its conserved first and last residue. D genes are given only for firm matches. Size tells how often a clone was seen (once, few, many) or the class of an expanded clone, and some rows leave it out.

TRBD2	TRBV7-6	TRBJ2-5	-	TGTGCCAGCAGCGCCCTGGCGGGGGGCCAAGAGACCCAGTACTTC	CASSALAGGQETQYF
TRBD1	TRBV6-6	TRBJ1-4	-	TGTGCCAGCAGTCAACCGGGACAGGGTAATGAAAAACTGTTTTTT	CASSQPGQGNEKLFF
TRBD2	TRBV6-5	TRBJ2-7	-	TGTGCCAGCAGTTCCAGCGGGGGGGGCTCCTACGAGCAGTACTTC	CASSSSGGGSYEQYF
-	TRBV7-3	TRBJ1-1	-	TGTGCCAGCAGCTTTTCCCCGGGACTTTCAACTGAAGCTTTCTTT	CASSFSPGLSTEAFF
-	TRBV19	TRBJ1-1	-	TGTGCCAGTAGTATCGGCCACAGGGATGGGACTGAAGCTTTCTTT	CASSIGHRDGTEAFF
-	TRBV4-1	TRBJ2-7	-	TGCGCCAGCAGCCAGCGGGACAGCTACGAGCAGTACTTC	CASSQRDSYEQYF
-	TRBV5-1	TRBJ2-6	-	TGCGCCAGCAGCTTGACGACAGGTTCTGGGGCCAACGTCCTGACTTTC	CASSLTTGSGANVLTF
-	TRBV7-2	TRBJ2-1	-	TGTGCCAGCAGCTTACTCAATGAGCAGTTCTTC	CASSLLNEQFF
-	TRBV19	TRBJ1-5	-	TGTGCCAGCAGTAGTATGAACTGGGGCGACTTCCAGCCCCAGCATTTT	CASSSMNWGDFQPQHF
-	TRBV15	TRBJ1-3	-	TGTGCCACCAGCAGAGGGAAGGAGACTTTCTCTGGAAACACCATATATTTT	CATSRGKETFSGNTIYF
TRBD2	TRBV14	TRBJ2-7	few	TGTGCCAGCAGCCCCTCACTAGCGGCCTACGAGCAGTACTTC	CASSPSLAAYEQYF
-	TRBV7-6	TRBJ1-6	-	TGTGCCAGCAGCTCCATGGGCGGCGGTTCACCCTTCCACTTT	CASSSMGGGSPFHF
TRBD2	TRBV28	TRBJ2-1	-	TGTGCCAGCAGACCAACCATAGCGGGAGTCAAAGTTACCAGCTCCTACAATGAGCAGTTCTTC	CASRPTIAGVKVTSSYNEQFF
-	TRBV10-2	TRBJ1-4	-	TGCGCCAGCAGTGGCGGGAGGAATGAAAAACTGTTTTTT	CASSGGRNEKLFF
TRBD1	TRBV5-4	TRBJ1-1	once	TGTGCCAGCAGCTGGGACAGGTATTCTGAAGCTTTCTTT	CASSWDRYSEAFF
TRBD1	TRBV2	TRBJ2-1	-	TGTGCCAGCAGCCAACAGGGGGCGACCTACAATGAGCAGTTCTTC	CASSQQGATYNEQFF
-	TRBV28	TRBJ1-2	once	TGTGCCAGCAGTTTATGGAGGGGGGGGCACTATGGCTACACCTTC	CASSLWRGGHYGYTF
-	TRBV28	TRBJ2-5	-	TGTGCCAGCAGAAGAACCGGGACGTTAGCTCAAGAGACCCAGTACTTC	CASRRTGTLAQETQYF
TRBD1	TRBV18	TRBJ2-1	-	TGTGCCAGCGGAAGGATGGCGGGACAGGGTCGTGAAGAGCAGTTCTTC	CASGRMAGQGREEQFF
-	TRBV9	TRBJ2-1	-	TGTGCCAGCAGCGTAGCAGGGAGACAAGGTGAGCAGTTCTTC	CASSVAGRQGEQFF
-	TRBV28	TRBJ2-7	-	TGTGCCAGTGGACAAGGGGGAGGGTACGAGCAGTACTTC	CASGQGGGYEQYF
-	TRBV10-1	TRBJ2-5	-	TGCGCCAGCAGTGAGTCGGGTGCTCTGGGCTCGGAGACCCAGTACTTC	CASSESGALGSETQYF
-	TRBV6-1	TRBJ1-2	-	TGTGCCAGCAGTGAAGCAGGATATGACTATTATGGCTACACCTTC	CASSEAGYDYYGYTF
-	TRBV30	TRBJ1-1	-	TGTGCCTGGAGTACAAACACTGAAGCTTTCTTT	CAWSTNTEAFF
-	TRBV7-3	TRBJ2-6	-	TGTGCCAGCAGCCCCAACGGGGACGGAAACGTCCTGACTTTC	CASSPNGDGNVLTF
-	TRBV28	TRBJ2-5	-	TGTGCCAGCACCGGGGGTAGCGGAAGGGGGGAGACCCAGTACTTC	CASTGGSGRGETQYF
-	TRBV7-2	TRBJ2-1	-	TGTGCCAGCAGCTTAGAAGCCCTCCGGCCGGGGAACTACAATGAGCAGTTCTTC	CASSLEALRPGNYNEQFF
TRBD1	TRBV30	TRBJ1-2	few	TGTGCCTGGAGCGGACAGGGACTTGGCTACACCTTC	CAWSGQGLGYTF
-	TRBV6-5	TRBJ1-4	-	TGTGCCAGCAGTTACGAGGCAGGACCAACTAATGAAAAACTGTTTTTT	CASSYEAGPTNEKLFF
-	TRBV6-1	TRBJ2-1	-	TGTGCCAGCAGTGATTGGGAGTCCTACAATGAGCAGTTCTTC	CASSDWESYNEQFF
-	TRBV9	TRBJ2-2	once	TGTGCCAGCAGCGTAAGGACCGGGGAGCTGTTTTTT	CASSVRTGELFF